The present T cell receptor (beta chain) was sequenced within a study of T-cell memory formation after mild COVID-19. Broader study findings: Contracting clones from day 15 to 85 showed balanced CD4/CD8; later expanders favored CD4+. The study detected some responding clones in pre-infection memory, suggesting cross-reactive memory joined.

V lost 0 bases to trimming and J lost 4 bases, with 11 bases between them. The CDR3 contains 15 residues. The germline V gene has CDR1 KGHSH and CDR2 LQKENI. In the case of this clonotype: Antigen specificity is unknown.

TCRdb re-called the 5' RACE reads through MiXCR, storing one row per CDR3 protein. The sample consists of about 250,000 distinct CDR3 sequences, roughly 18% of them appearing once. The chain combines TRBV18 with TRBJ2-3; D is possibly TRBD2 (5 bases). The sequenced material came from PBMCs or a T cell subset sorted from them (not recorded which). The receptor comes from a man aged 18 to 30 who had mild COVID-19 (a few samples of this study predate the infection). Cell type and time point are not known. The CDR3, as DNA: TGTGCCAGCTCACCACCTGGCGGGCTCGCAGATACGCAGTATTTT. Translation: CASSPPGGLADTQYF. Full variable domain (missing parts from reference TRBV18 and TRBJ2-3): NAGVMQNPRHLVRRRGQEARLRCSPMKGHSHVYWYRQLPEEGLKFMVYLQKENIIDESGMPKERFSAEFPKEGPSILRIQQVVRGDSAAYFCASSPPGGLADTQYFGPGTRLTVL.